These T cell receptor beta chains were read from a single sample in a study of T cells in Graves' hyperthyroidism and ophthalmopathy. MiXCR, applied by TCRdb to the multiplex PCR reads, yields one record per CDR3 protein. The data contain fewer than 550,000 distinct CDR3 sequences, 15% to 19% of them singletons. The specimen sequenced was blood. The receptors were sampled from a woman aged 18-29 years with Graves' hyperthyroidism. CDR3s leave out the opening cysteine and the closing phenylalanine or tryptophan.

v_call: TRBV5-1
cdr3_aa: ASSTGQGSLWTEAF

v_call: TRBV11-2
cdr3_aa: ASSLLQNQPQH

v_call: TRBV7-3
cdr3_aa: ASSTGTGFYNEQF

v_call: TRBV28
cdr3_aa: ASSPLARDGYT

v_call: TRBV28
cdr3_aa: ASSLNSGRGNEQF

v_call: TRBV4-2
cdr3_aa: ASSQTAGDSYEQY

v_call: TRBV4-3
cdr3_aa: ASHRQHYSYEQY

v_call: TRBV20-1
cdr3_aa: SAAPGGSLEAF

v_call: TRBV29-1
cdr3_aa: SVEIIGEANEKLF

v_call: TRBV7-2
cdr3_aa: ASSFRDFTYYGYT

v_call: TRBV5-1
cdr3_aa: ASRTGTGGFYEQY

v_call: TRBV11-3
cdr3_aa: ASSLTGVGEQY

v_call: TRBV11-2
cdr3_aa: ASSLADRTNTEAF

v_call: TRBV10-3
cdr3_aa: ATSKTGQETQY

v_call: TRBV7-8
cdr3_aa: ASSPGTGEPNYGYT

v_call: TRBV29-1
cdr3_aa: SVEPGLAGEQY

v_call: TRBV3-1
cdr3_aa: ASSLSSSGQGGTGYT

v_call: TRBV4-3
cdr3_aa: ASSQDRTGGNTIY

v_call: TRBV7-9
cdr3_aa: ASRDPTGANTEAF

v_call: TRBV19
cdr3_aa: ASSITGGNQPQH

v_call: TRBV5-6
cdr3_aa: ASSLETREHGYT

v_call: TRBV10-3
cdr3_aa: AISAALYSGNTIY

v_call: TRBV10-3
cdr3_aa: AISELADTQY

v_call: TRBV20-1
cdr3_aa: SAGPGPSGGYT

v_call: TRBV2
cdr3_aa: ASRERGLAGDTGELF

v_call: TRBV27
cdr3_aa: ASSLSGFLAETQY

v_call: TRBV6-1
cdr3_aa: ASTSQIGDTQY

v_call: TRBV20-1
cdr3_aa: SAIYNEQF